These T cell receptor beta chains were read from a single sample in a study of radiotherapy plus CTLA-4 blockade in lung cancer. Clones were read by immunoSEQ multiplex PCR, and TCRdb kept only the in-frame ones, dropping some. The sample lists some 98,000 clones; about 81% were seen once. The sequenced sample was peripheral blood, obtained from a patient treated with radiotherapy plus ipilimumab. The receptors were sampled from a human donor with non-small cell lung cancer who had a partial response to radiotherapy plus ipilimumab. Each CDR3 is given with its conserved first and last residue. The order of the fields is D gene, J gene, V gene, clone size, CDR3 protein, CDR3 DNA. The D gene is left open where the match is weak. Part of the rows lack a size; the others show once, few, many or a class for expanded clones.

-,TRBJ2-7,TRBV11-1,-,CASSFSGLYEQYF,TGTGCCAGCAGCTTCTCCGGGTTATACGAGCAGTACTTC
-,TRBJ1-2,TRBV28,few,CASSFYEGLIRGYTF,TGTGCCAGCAGTTTCTATGAGGGTTTGATTCGAGGCTACACCTTC
TRBD2,TRBJ2-3,TRBV6-1,-,CASSERPGTSGRLDTQYF,TGTGCCAGCAGTGAAAGGCCCGGGACTAGCGGGAGATTAGATACGCAGTATTTT
-,TRBJ1-2,TRBV25-1,-,CAIRTATGGYTF,TGTGCCATCCGGACAGCCACAGGCGGCTACACCTTC
TRBD2,TRBJ2-1,TRBV7-9,-,CASSPPGTSGNNEQFF,TGTGCCAGCAGCCCGCCTGGGACTAGCGGGAACAATGAGCAGTTCTTC
TRBD2,TRBJ2-1,TRBV5-1,few,CASSLPPGLAGFGTYNEQFF,TGCGCCAGCAGCTTGCCTCCGGGACTAGCGGGTTTCGGGACCTACAATGAGCAGTTCTTC
-,TRBJ2-7,TRBV6-5,few,CASSPPARYEQYF,TGTGCCAGCAGCCCCCCCGCGCGTTACGAGCAGTACTTC
TRBD2,TRBJ2-1,TRBV10-2,-,CASSDEAGLAGSYYNEQFF,TGCGCCAGCAGTGATGAAGCGGGACTAGCGGGTTCGTACTACAATGAGCAGTTCTTC
-,TRBJ2-1,TRBV7-6,-,CASSVQVWDNEQFF,TGTGCCAGCAGCGTTCAGGTGTGGGACAATGAGCAGTTCTTC
TRBD1,TRBJ1-1,TRBV19,once,CASSATSAPGGAFF,TGTGCCAGTAGCGCTACGTCAGCCCCAGGGGGAGCTTTCTTT